This T cell receptor (beta chain) was recovered during a study of identical twins. TCRdb reanalysed the 5' RACE reads using MiXCR and keeps one entry per CDR3 protein. This sample has approximately 280,000 distinct CDR3 sequences, with less than 9% found just once. CDR3 size: 16 residues. Unmatched junction bases numbered 2, after V lost 0 bases and J lost 0 bases. Germline CDR1 is SGHVS and CDR2 is FQNEAQ. This clonotype was detected only a few times. The data also belong to a second study, concerning yellow fever vaccine responses in identical twins.

The chain uses TRBV7-8 and TRBJ1-3; 7 bases fit TRBD1. This clonotype was sampled from a woman aged 18-35 years in good health. The sequenced sample was memory (CD45RO+) T cells sorted from blood. The CDR3 here is CASSLAGQDSGNTIYF. The CDR3 region has the DNA TGTGCCAGCAGCTTAGCAGGACAGGACTCTGGAAACACCATATATTTT. The whole variable domain, filled in from reference TRBV7-8 and TRBJ1-3, reads GAGVSQSPRYKVAKRGQDVALRCDPISGHVSLFWYQQALGQGPEFLTYFQNEAQLDKSGLPSDRFFAERPEGSVSTLKIQRTQQEDSAVYLCASSLAGQDSGNTIYFGEGSWLTVV.